This T cell receptor (beta chain) was captured in a study of beta chain features in type 1 diabetes. About the research overall: Researchers looked at approximately 110,000,000 sorted cells across all samples. Findings and caveats of the study: Short templates might get an advantage during PCR, and this would be equal in patients and controls. For type 1 diabetes patients, VDJ junctions showed fewer insertions and more deletions.

cDNA synthesis used the whole RNA isolate, giving expressed TCRB sequences. Reads from naive, central memory and regulatory T cell samples averaged roughly 3.8 million. TCRdb's table, derived via immunoSEQ multiplex PCR, lists solely in-frame clones and lacks some. Seen here are some 270,000 clones, 11% to 15% observed once, and the top ten hold 0.025% to 0.03%. The CDR3 spans 13 residues. The germline V and J ends were trimmed by 6 bases and 6 bases, with 11 bases remaining between them. Per the germline V gene, CDR1 is MGHDK and CDR2 is SYGVNS. In this sample, this clone turned up a few times. Its cognate antigen is unknown.

Sequenced input: naive CD4+ T cells from blood. The chain has TRBV25-1 and TRBJ1-4, with TRBD1 as a possible D gene (5 bases). The sequence was collected from a middle-aged woman in good health. The DNA for the CDR3 is TGTGCCAGCAGAACAGGTCCCTATGAAAAACTGTTTTTT. The encoded protein is CASRTGPYEKLFF.